These T cell receptor beta chains were read from a single sample in a study of Tregs in tolerant kidney transplant recipients. Here immunoSEQ multiplex PCR was the method, and the copy in TCRdb shows in-frame clones only, minus some. This table holds 40,000 to 50,000 clones, about 90% found once. Sequences were obtained from Tregs from blood. These receptors all stem from a human donor in good health. The CDR3 runs from the conserved cysteine through the conserved F or W. D genes are given only for firm matches. Rows may omit the clone size; those that give it use once, few, many or a size class.

D,J,size,V,CDR3,DNA
TRBD2,TRBJ2-7,-,TRBV18,CASSKSGLGSSYEQYF,TGTGCCAGCTCAAAATCCGGACTAGGGAGCTCCTACGAGCAGTACTTC
-,TRBJ2-3,-,TRBV7-8,CASSRDTDTQYF,TGTGCCAGCAGCAGGGACACAGATACGCAGTATTTT
TRBD2,TRBJ2-5,-,TRBV19,CASSIHGLVQETQYF,TGTGCCAGTAGTATCCACGGACTAGTCCAAGAGACCCAGTACTTC
-,TRBJ2-1,-,TRBV5-1,CASSLVLGMDEQFF,TGCGCCAGCAGCTTGGTTCTAGGTATGGATGAGCAGTTCTTC
TRBD2,TRBJ2-2,-,TRBV11-2,CASSLGWLAGAGELFF,TGTGCCAGCAGCTTAGGATGGCTAGCGGGGGCCGGGGAGCTGTTTTTT
TRBD1,TRBJ1-4,-,TRBV18,CASSPSQGAGEKLFF,TGTGCCAGCTCACCATCACAGGGGGCAGGGGAAAAACTGTTTTTT
-,TRBJ1-2,-,TRBV6-4,CASSDSSRGHSYGYTF,TGTGCCAGCAGTGACTCGAGTCGAGGACACAGTTATGGCTACACCTTC
TRBD2,TRBJ2-1,-,TRBV6-5,CASRLAGAIYNEQFF,TGTGCCAGCAGATTAGCGGGGGCCATCTACAATGAGCAGTTCTTC
TRBD1,TRBJ1-3,-,TRBV6-5,CASRGQGQGNTIYF,TGTGCCAGCCGCGGACAGGGGCAAGGAAACACCATATATTTT
TRBD1,TRBJ2-3,-,TRBV10-1,CASSGGQGGTDTQYF,TGCGCCAGCAGTGGGGGACAGGGAGGCACAGATACGCAGTATTTT
-,TRBJ2-4,once,TRBV5-1,CASSSTVTGRIAKNIQYF,TGCGCCAGCAGCTCCACCGTAACGGGGAGAATAGCCAAAAACATTCAGTACTTC
-,TRBJ2-5,once,TRBV5-1,CASSWGRGTQETQYF,TGCGCCAGCAGCTGGGGACGGGGGACCCAAGAGACCCAGTACTTC
-,TRBJ1-5,-,TRBV11-2,CASSLDSRPFNQPQHF,TGTGCCAGCAGCTTAGATTCGAGGCCATTCAATCAGCCCCAGCATTTT
-,TRBJ2-7,-,TRBV6-1,CASRTGLYEQYF,TGTGCCAGCAGAACCGGTCTTTACGAGCAGTACTTC
-,TRBJ1-3,few,TRBV18,CASSPSGVRGNTIYF,TGTGCCAGCTCACCATCAGGGGTCCGCGGAAACACCATATATTTT
-,TRBJ2-3,-,TRBV11-2,CASSLDPGITDTQYF,TGTGCCAGCAGCTTAGATCCGGGGATTACAGATACGCAGTATTTT
-,TRBJ2-2,-,TRBV2,CASSEGNTGELFF,TGTGCCAGCAGTGAAGGCAACACCGGGGAGCTGTTTTTT
TRBD1,TRBJ2-7,-,TRBV18,CASSPLPQSTGIYEQYF,TGTGCCAGCTCCCCCCTCCCACAATCGACAGGGATCTACGAGCAGTACTTC
TRBD2,TRBJ2-5,-,TRBV7-3,CASSPRGEETQYF,TGTGCCAGCAGCCCCCGGGGGGAAGAGACCCAGTACTTC
-,TRBJ1-2,-,TRBV5-1,CASSSEGGYTF,TGCGCCAGCAGCTCTGAGGGCGGCTACACCTTC
TRBD1,TRBJ2-7,-,TRBV10-3,CAIRGDRGWYEQYF,TGTGCCATCAGGGGGGACAGGGGATGGTACGAGCAGTACTTC
TRBD1,TRBJ1-6,-,TRBV7-2,CASSLRQGSQYNSPLHF,TGTGCCAGCAGCCTAAGACAGGGATCCCAATATAATTCACCCCTCCACTTT
-,TRBJ1-1,few,TRBV30,CALYREIHRGGAFF,TGTGCCCTCTACAGGGAGATTCATCGGGGGGGGGCTTTCTTT